This passage covers 28 T cell receptor beta chains from one sample sequenced in a study of T cell responses to AZD1222 COVID-19 vaccine. Some clones are missing from TCRdb's copy, which holds only in-frame ones; the method was immunoSEQ multiplex PCR. Found here are about 94,000 clones, 85% of them singletons; the top ten hold roughly 4.3%. Specimen: peripheral blood, collected 28 days after the second AZD1222 dose. The receptors derive from an adult who received the AZD1222 COVID-19 vaccine.

J is TRBJ1-4 and V is TRBV20-1; unclear D gene. V lost 6 bases to trimming and J lost 5 bases, with 7 bases between them. CDR3 length: 11 amino acids. From germline, CDR1 is DFQATT and CDR2 SNEGSKA (reference sequence). The CDR3 sequence is CSARSNEKLFF. The CDR3, as DNA: TGCAGTGCCCGGTCAAATGAAAAACTGTTTTTT.

This rearrangement joins TRBV7-2 to TRBJ2-1, with 11 nucleotides matching TRBD2. This CDR3 spans 17 amino acids. Trimming took 4 bases from V and 6 from J; bases not matched to a gene: 11. Germline CDR1 reads SGHTA; CDR2 reads FQGNSA. CDR3 in amino acids: CASSSWFGTSGLNEQFF. DNA of the CDR3: TGTGCCAGCAGCTCCTGGTTCGGGACTAGCGGTCTCAATGAGCAGTTCTTC.

The J gene is TRBJ1-5, the V gene TRBV10-1; D unclear. The CDR3 length is 13 residues. Germline V gene sequence: CDR1 WNHNN, CDR2 SYGVQD (reference sequence). Trimming shortened V by 2 bases and J by 0 bases, and 2 bases separated the two germline ends. The CDR3 coding sequence is TGCGCCAGCAGTGAGAATAGCAATCAGCCCCAGCATTTT. Encoded protein: CASSENSNQPQHF.

This chain uses TRBV29-1 with TRBJ2-1; possibly TRBD2 for D (6 bases). V dropped 8 bases and J dropped 4 bases, with 18 bases sitting between them. The CDR3 length is 14 residues. Germline V gene sequence: CDR1 SQVTM, CDR2 ANQGSEA. The CDR3 protein is CSSSQAGSYNEQFF. CDR3 nucleotides: TGCAGCTCCTCCCAAGCGGGTTCGTACAATGAGCAGTTCTTC.

The rearrangement joins TRBV7-2 to TRBJ2-7; 7 bases are a match to TRBD2. The ends lost 2 bases at V and 1 base at J; junction bases unmatched: 2. This CDR3 region has 14 residues. Germline CDR1 SGHTA, CDR2 FQGNSA. The CDR3 nucleotides are TGTGCCAGCAGCTTACGCGGGGGTTCCTACGAGCAGTACTTC. It translates to CASSLRGGSYEQYF.

This chain links TRBV20-1 with TRBJ2-1; no reliable D call. V shed 3 bases and J shed 7 bases, with 13 bases lying between them. The V gene's germline CDR1 is DFQATT and CDR2 SNEGSKA (reference sequence). The CDR3 is made up of 13 amino acids. The CDR3 bases are TGCAGTGCTAGTGAACATGCGGTAAATGAGCAGTTCTTC. This codes for CSASEHAVNEQFF.

This sequence joins TRBV12-3 or TRBV12-4 and TRBJ2-1; D possibly corresponds to TRBD2 (5 bases). V lost 3 bases and J lost 8, with 5 bases in between. This CDR3 has 11 residues. The CDR3 protein is CASSFGDEQFF. In DNA, the CDR3 is TGTGCCAGCAGTTTCGGGGATGAGCAGTTCTTC.

This clone was observed a few times. The rearrangement links TRBV4-1 to TRBJ2-3, with D possibly being TRBD1 or TRBD2 (6 bases each). Germline V gene sequence: CDR1 MGHRA, CDR2 YSYEKL. The CDR3 is 15 amino acids. The V and J ends lost 0 bases and 5 bases respectively, with 12 bases between them. The CDR3 DNA is TGCGCCAGCAGCCAAGATTCGGGGGCGGGAGATACGCAGTATTTT. Protein: CASSQDSGAGDTQYF.

This chain connects TRBV10-1 to TRBJ2-3; no reliable D call. This CDR3 contains 14 residues. The V gene lost 1 base and the J gene lost 4 bases, with 9 bases spanning the gap. Germline assignment: CDR1 WNHNN and CDR2 SYGVQD (reference sequence). CDR3 sequence (DNA): TGCGCCAGCAGTGAGTGGATACCCGCAGATACGCAGTATTTT. This sequence encodes CASSEWIPADTQYF.

The gene calls are TRBV5-3 and TRBJ2-1; a possible D gene is TRBD2 (6 bases). TRBV5-3 counts as an open reading frame of uncertain function. V was trimmed by 5 bases and J by 1 base, leaving 13 bases between them. The CDR3 runs 15 residues. The CDR3, as DNA: TGTGCCAGAAGTTGCGGGACTCCTTCCTACAATGAGCAGTTCTTC. It encodes CARSCGTPSYNEQFF.

The V gene is TRBV9, the J gene TRBJ2-1, with a tentative D call TRBD2 (6 bases). This CDR3 has 15 amino acids. Germline V CDR1 and CDR2: SGDLS, YYNGEE. The V and J ends lost 0 bases and 2 bases respectively, with 9 bases between them. DNA for the CDR3: TGTGCCAGCAGCGTAGGGGGGGACGCCTACAATGAGCAGTTCTTC. It encodes CASSVGGDAYNEQFF.

The chain links TRBV3-1 (or the pseudogene TRBV3-2) to TRBJ2-2; possibly TRBD1 for D (5 bases). Germline CDR1 and CDR2: LGHDT and YNNKEL (reference sequence). The CDR3 has 14 residues. The germline V and J ends were trimmed by 0 bases and 6 bases, with 8 bases remaining between them. CDR3 residues: CASSQEVGAGELFF. The CDR3 DNA reads TGTGCCAGCAGCCAAGAGGTAGGGGCCGGGGAGCTGTTTTTT.

The chain uses TRBV7-2 and TRBJ1-1; D perhaps matches TRBD1 (5 bases). This CDR3 contains 15 residues. The ends were cut back, 3 bases at V and 6 bases at J, with 17 bases in the middle. CDR1 is SGHTA and CDR2 is FQGNSA in the germline V gene. CDR3 bases: TGTGCCAGCAGCTTTAGCTTTGGGGGGTTCGCTGAAGCTTTCTTT. It translates to CASSFSFGGFAEAFF. The full variable domain, in which reference TRBV7-2 and TRBJ1-1 provide the parts outside the CDR3, is GAGVSQSPSNKVTEKGKDVELRCDPISGHTALYWYRQSLGQGLEFLIYFQGNSAPDKSGLPSDRFSAERTGGSVSTLTIQRTQQEDSAVYLCASSFSFGGFAEAFFGQGTRLTVV.

This chain links TRBV14 with TRBJ1-6, with 10 bases fitting TRBD1. CDR1 is SGHDN and CDR2 is FVKESK in the germline V gene. This CDR3 contains 14 residues. V gave up 4 bases and J gave up 7 bases; unmatched junction bases: 1. Here the CDR3 reads CASSRGQGNSPLHF. The DNA of the CDR3 is TGTGCCAGCAGCCGGGGACAGGGGAATTCACCCCTCCACTTT. The complete variable domain, with remaining parts taken from reference TRBV14 and TRBJ1-6, reads EAGVTQFPSHSVIEKGQTVTLRCDPISGHDNLYWYRRVMGKEIKFLLHFVKESKQDESGMPNNRFLAERTGGTYSTLKVQPAELEDSGVYFCASSRGQGNSPLHFGNGTRLTVT.

This clone showed up just a few times. The chain combines TRBV2 with TRBJ2-5, with TRBD2 matching 10 bases. This CDR3 has 16 amino acids. Per germline, CDR1 SNHLY and CDR2 FYNNEI. Germline trimming cut 7 bases from V and 1 base from J; bases unmatched to any gene: 9. The CDR3 here is CASKMLAGGSQETQYF. CDR3 nucleotides: TGTGCCAGCAAAATGTTAGCGGGGGGCTCCCAAGAGACCCAGTACTTC.

This clone was seen more than once but under ten times. The CDR3 coding sequence is TGTGCCGGGACAGGGGAGGAGTACACTGAAGCTTTCTTT. Protein: CAGTGEEYTEAFF. The chain has TRBV6-1 and TRBJ1-1; 10 bases are shared with TRBD1. There are 13 residues in the CDR3. V gave up 11 bases and J gave up 3 bases; unmatched junction bases: 6. The germline V gene has CDR1 MNHNS and CDR2 SASEGT.

V and J are TRBV9 and TRBJ1-6; D is perhaps TRBD1 (5 bases). The V end lost 4 bases, the J end lost 7 bases, and 15 bases lay between the germline ends. Germline CDR1 and CDR2: SGDLS and YYNGEE. The length of the CDR3 is 15 residues. CDR3 in DNA: TGTGCCAGCAGCCCCCTCACGACAGCCAATTCACCCCTCCACTTT. This codes for CASSPLTTANSPLHF.

This chain links TRBV28 with TRBJ2-7, with a possible D match to TRBD2 (5 bases). V was clipped by 7 bases and J by 5 bases, with 18 bases between them. The CDR3 contains 14 residues. Germline V CDR1 and CDR2: MDHEN, SYDVKM. The CDR3 region has the DNA TGTGCCAGCACCCCCTTTGGCGCGGAGGACGAGCAGTACTTC. It codes for CASTPFGAEDEQYF.

The CDR3 protein is CASKADTQYF. For the CDR3, the DNA is TGTGCCAGCAAGGCAGATACGCAGTATTTT. The chain recombines TRBV6-5 with TRBJ2-3; D remains ambiguous. CDR1 MNHEY and CDR2 SVGAGI come from the germline V gene. The CDR3 covers 10 residues. V lost 7 bases and J 4 bases, leaving 3 bases between the germline ends.

The chain links TRBV2 to TRBJ1-4; 7 bases are a match to TRBD1. Unmatched junction bases numbered 4, after V lost 9 bases and J lost 3 bases. Germline lookup yields CDR1 SNHLY and CDR2 FYNNEI. The CDR3 sequence is 13 residues long. The chain's CDR3 is CARQGQPNEKLFF. The DNA of the CDR3 is TGTGCCAGACAGGGACAGCCTAATGAAAAACTGTTTTTT.

The chain is built from TRBV28 and TRBJ1-1; D unresolved. Between the trimmed V and J ends, which lost 6 bases and 7 bases, there was a span of 9 bases. Germline CDR1 is MDHEN and CDR2 is SYDVKM. The CDR3 has 11 residues. The CDR3 DNA is TGTGCCAGCAGGAGCCCAGATGAAGCTTTCTTT. Protein product: CASRSPDEAFF.

This chain connects TRBV19 to TRBJ2-3; D is ambiguous. The V gene lost 6 bases and the J gene lost 1 base, with 11 bases spanning the gap. The CDR3 is 14 residues long. Germline CDR1 and CDR2: LNHDA and SQIVND (reference sequence). CDR3 amino acids: CASSPLLGTDTQYF. The CDR3 nucleotides are TGTGCCAGTAGCCCCCTCCTCGGCACAGATACGCAGTATTTT. Supplemented by reference TRBV19 and TRBJ2-3, the full variable domain reads DGGITQSPKYLFRKEGQNVTLSCEQNLNHDAMYWYRQDPGQGLRLIYYSQIVNDFQKGDIAEGYSVSREKKESFPLTVTSAQKNPTAFYLCASSPLLGTDTQYFGPGTRLTVL.

CDR3 region: CASSLGTSGEETQYF. For the CDR3, the DNA is TGCGCCAGCAGCCTCGGGACTAGCGGTGAGGAGACCCAGTACTTC. V usage is TRBV5-1 and J usage is TRBJ2-5; 11 positions agree with TRBD2. CDR3 size: 15 residues. V gave up 4 bases and J gave up 5 bases; unmatched junction bases: 7. Germline CDR1 is SGHRS and CDR2 is YFSETQ. Full variable domain (outside the CDR3, taken from reference TRBV5-1 and TRBJ2-5): KAGVTQTPRYLIKTRGQQVTLSCSPISGHRSVSWYQQTPGQGLQFLFEYFSETQRNKGNFPGRFSGRQFSNSRSEMNVSTLELGDSALYLCASSLGTSGEETQYFGPGTRLLVL.

Only one count was recorded for this clone. This sequence joins TRBV7-6 and TRBJ2-7, with D hard to call. V shed 5 bases and J shed 5 bases, with 10 bases lying between them. This CDR3 has 12 residues. Germline CDR1 and CDR2: SGHVS and FNYEAQ. The CDR3 coding sequence is TGTGCCAGCAGCCCAGGAACCCACGAGCAGTACTTC. It translates to CASSPGTHEQYF.

V and J are TRBV10-2 and TRBJ2-1, with 7 positions matching TRBD2. V lost 4 bases and J lost 4; bases outside the gene matches: 7. Germline V gene data show CDR1 as WSHSY and CDR2 as SAAADI. This CDR3 comprises 15 residues. CDR3: CASSGSRERYNEQFF. The CDR3 bases are TGCGCCAGCAGTGGTTCGCGGGAGCGGTACAATGAGCAGTTCTTC.

This chain uses TRBV9 with TRBJ2-5; 8 nucleotides agree with TRBD2. This CDR3 comprises 17 residues. Germline values: CDR1 SGDLS, CDR2 YYNGEE. V was pared by 4 bases and J by 4 bases, with 15 bases of the junction left unmatched. This CDR3 reads CASSPTGTSGPIETQYF. The CDR3 DNA follows: TGTGCCAGCAGCCCCACCGGGACTAGTGGTCCGATAGAGACCCAGTACTTC. Filled out from reference TRBV9 and TRBJ2-5, the complete variable domain reads DSGVTQTPKHLITATGQRVTLRCSPRSGDLSVYWYQQSLDQGLQFLIQYYNGEERAKGNILERFSAQQFPDLHSELNLSSLELGDSALYFCASSPTGTSGPIETQYFGPGTRLLVL.

The chain is built from TRBV28 and TRBJ1-2; TRBD1 aligns across 8 bases. V was clipped by 5 bases and J by 2 bases; unmatched bases: 7. CDR1 is MDHEN and CDR2 is SYDVKM in the germline V gene. The CDR3 covers 15 residues. In nucleotides, the CDR3 is TGTGCCAGCAGTGGGCGGACAGGGACCAACTATGGCTACACCTTC. Translating it yields CASSGRTGTNYGYTF.

This sequence joins TRBV11-2 and TRBJ2-1, with 9 bases matching TRBD2. Trimming at V came to 2 bases and at J to 9 bases, leaving 14 bases not matched to a gene. Germline CDR1 SGHAT, CDR2 FQNNGV. The CDR3 extends over 17 amino acids. The CDR3 DNA follows: TGTGCCAGCAGCTTATCGGGGCGAGCGGGGGGAGCGGCTGAGCAGTTCTTC. It encodes CASSLSGRAGGAAEQFF.